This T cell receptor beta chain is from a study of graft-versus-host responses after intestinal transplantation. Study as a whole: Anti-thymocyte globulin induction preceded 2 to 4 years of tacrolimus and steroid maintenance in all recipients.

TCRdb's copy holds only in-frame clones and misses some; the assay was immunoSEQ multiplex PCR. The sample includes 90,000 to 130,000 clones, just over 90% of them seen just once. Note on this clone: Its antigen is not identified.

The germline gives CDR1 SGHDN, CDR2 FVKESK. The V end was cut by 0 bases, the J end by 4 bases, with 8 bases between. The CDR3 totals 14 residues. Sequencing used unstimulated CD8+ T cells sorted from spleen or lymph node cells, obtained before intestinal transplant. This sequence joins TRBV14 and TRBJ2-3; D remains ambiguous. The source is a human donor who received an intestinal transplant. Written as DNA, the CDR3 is TGTGCCAGCAGCCAAGAGGTGTCCCCAGATACGCAGTATTTT. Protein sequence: CASSQEVSPDTQYF.